The 16 T cell receptor beta chains below come from one sample, sequenced in a study of blood T cell repertoires in COVID-19. Assay: immunoSEQ multiplex PCR; the TCRdb copy retains only in-frame clones and omits some. The top ten hold approximately 9% of the sample, which has 280,000 or so clones, around four fifths seen once. Sequencing used peripheral blood. All receptors derive from a woman in her 50s who had recovered from COVID-19.

J is TRBJ1-2 and V is TRBV4-1, with TRBD1 identical over 8 bases. This CDR3 comprises 16 residues. Germline V gene sequence: CDR1 MGHRA, CDR2 YSYEKL. Unmatched junction bases numbered 13, after V lost 4 bases and J lost 6 bases. CDR3 protein: CASSRGQGGFGDGYTF. CDR3 nucleotides: TGCGCCAGCAGCCGCGGACAGGGAGGGTTCGGTGATGGCTACACCTTC.

The V and J genes are TRBV28 and TRBJ1-2, with D perhaps TRBD1 (6 bases). This CDR3 has 14 residues. Germline V lookup: CDR1 MDHEN, CDR2 SYDVKM. V was cut by 2 bases and J by 5 bases, with 12 bases left in between. CDR3 protein: CASSLPDSLYGYTF. DNA of the CDR3: TGTGCCAGCAGTTTACCGGACAGCCTTTATGGCTACACCTTC.

The CDR3 DNA sequence: TGTGCCAGCAGTCAGGGACTAGCGGGGGGACGGGAGACCCAGTACTTC. It yields the protein CASSQGLAGGRETQYF. The chain links TRBV6-2 or TRBV6-3 to TRBJ2-5; TRBD2 matches 15 bases. V gave up 5 bases and J gave up 5 bases; unmatched junction bases: 6. CDR3 length: 16 residues. From germline, CDR1 is MNHEY and CDR2 SVGEGT.

The rearrangement uses TRBV6-1 and TRBJ2-3; 8 nucleotides line up with TRBD2. V shed 4 bases and J 5 bases; nucleotides not matched to a gene: 11. CDR3 length equals 16 residues. Germline V gene lookup returns CDR1 MNHNS and CDR2 SASEGT. This CDR3 reads CASSAQRAGGGDTQYF. The CDR3 DNA follows: TGTGCCAGCAGTGCACAGAGGGCGGGGGGTGGAGATACGCAGTATTTT.

The chain links TRBV28 to TRBJ2-4; 7 bases fit TRBD1. CDR1 MDHEN and CDR2 SYDVKM come from the germline V gene. The J segment lost 6 bases and the V segment lost 0 bases, leaving 2 bases of the junction unmatched. This CDR3 has 14 residues. Written as DNA, the CDR3 is TGTGCCAGCAGTTTATGGCAGGGGGTAAACATTCAGTACTTC. The encoded protein is CASSLWQGVNIQYF. The variable domain in full, completed from reference TRBV28 and TRBJ2-4, reads DVKVTQSSRYLVKRTGEKVFLECVQDMDHENMFWYRQDPGLGLRLIYFSYDVKMKEKGDIPEGYSVSREKKERFSLILESASTNQTSMYLCASSLWQGVNIQYFGAGTRLSVL.

The CDR3: CASSQDYPGLAAYEQYF. The CDR3 DNA is TGCGCCAGCAGCCAAGACTATCCTGGACTAGCGGCTTACGAGCAGTACTTC. This chain joins TRBV4-3 and TRBJ2-7, with 10 positions matching TRBD2. Losses at the gene ends were 0 bases for V and 4 bases for J; bases not matched to a gene: 9. The CDR3 runs 17 residues. Germline-derived CDR1 and CDR2 are LGHNA and YSLEER.

CDR3 in DNA: TGTGCCAGCAGTATCAACAGGGGGCAAGCTGAAGCTTTCTTT. Protein sequence: CASSINRGQAEAFF. The chain combines TRBV5-4 with TRBJ1-1, with 9 bases fitting TRBD1. The CDR3 covers 14 residues. V was clipped by 5 bases and J by 6 bases; unmatched bases: 8. CDR1 SGHNT and CDR2 YYREEE come from the germline V gene (reference sequence).

The V gene is TRBV12-3 or TRBV12-4, the J gene TRBJ1-5; a weak D match, TRBD1 (5 bases). This CDR3 contains 13 residues. Between the trimmed V and J ends, which lost 4 bases and 11 bases, there was a span of 15 bases. CDR3 sequence reads: CASSWVPRGAQHF. The CDR3 region has the DNA TGTGCCAGCAGTTGGGTTCCCCGGGGGGCCCAGCATTTT.

This chain connects TRBV7-2 to TRBJ2-3, with 10 bases identical to TRBD2. CDR1 and CDR2 from the germline V gene are SGHTA and FQGNSA. CDR3 size: 18 residues. V was pared by 5 bases and J by 2 bases, with 13 bases of the junction left unmatched. CDR3: CASSPARASGGYTDTQYF. CDR3 bases: TGTGCCAGCAGCCCCGCCCGGGCTAGCGGGGGTTACACAGATACGCAGTATTTT.

The genes are TRBV10-3 and TRBJ1-1, with 10 nucleotides matching TRBD1. With 4 bases clipped from V and 8 bases from J, the junction kept 7 bases outside the gene matches. Germline V gene sequence: CDR1 ENHRY, CDR2 SYGVKD. This CDR3 is 14 amino acids long. The CDR3 is CAISAGDRGVEAFF. The CDR3, as DNA: TGTGCCATCAGTGCCGGGGACAGGGGAGTCGAAGCTTTCTTT.

The rearrangement joins TRBV6-5 to TRBJ2-5, with D perhaps TRBD1 (5 bases). The CDR3 sequence is 15 residues long. CDR1 and CDR2 from the germline V gene are MNHEY and SVGAGI. V lost 0 bases and J lost 4, with 12 bases in between. CDR3 sequence (DNA): TGTGCCAGCAGTTACTCGATGTCAGGGATAGAGACCCAGTACTTC. Protein: CASSYSMSGIETQYF.

The chain joins TRBV11-1 to TRBJ2-1; the D is unclear. CDR1 and CDR2 from the germline V gene are SGHAT and FQDESV (reference sequence). V dropped 1 base and J dropped 4 bases, with 11 bases sitting between them. This CDR3 spans 15 amino acids. The CDR3 loop reads CASSLVIAEYNEQFF. Written as DNA, the CDR3 is TGTGCCAGCAGCTTAGTTATAGCCGAATACAATGAGCAGTTCTTC.

The V gene is TRBV28, the J gene TRBJ2-1; 9 nucleotides align to TRBD2. After removal of 5 bases from V and 0 bases from J, the junction contained 8 bases not matched to a gene. The CDR3 is 17 amino acids. Per germline, CDR1 MDHEN and CDR2 SYDVKM. The CDR3 bases are TGTGCCAGCAGTACCACTAGCGGGCTTAGCTCCTACAATGAGCAGTTCTTC. It translates to CASSTTSGLSSYNEQFF.

This chain connects TRBV9 to TRBJ2-7, with 8 bases aligning to TRBD2. The junction had 11 bases not matched to a gene; V was cut back by 3 bases and J by 0 bases. The CDR3 is 17 residues long. Germline V lookup: CDR1 SGDLS, CDR2 YYNGEE. CDR3 DNA sequence: TGTGCCAGCAGCGAGAGCGGGAGCCCTAAGGCCTCCTACGAGCAGTACTTC. Protein sequence: CASSESGSPKASYEQYF.

V and J are TRBV27 and TRBJ2-1, with 12 positions matching TRBD2. The germline V gene encodes CDR1 MNHEY and CDR2 SMNVEV (reference sequence). J gave up 9 bases and V 0 bases, and 9 bases lay outside the gene matches. The CDR3 length is 17 residues. CDR3 sequence: CASSLSLAGGFSAEQFF. The CDR3 DNA is TGTGCCAGCAGTTTATCTCTAGCGGGGGGGTTCAGTGCTGAGCAGTTCTTC.

This chain joins TRBV5-1 and TRBJ2-2, with unresolved D. CDR1 and CDR2 (germline): SGHRS, YFSETQ. This CDR3 has 14 amino acids. The ends were cut back, 7 bases at V and 2 bases at J, with 12 bases in the middle. The CDR3 nucleotides are TGCGCCAGCGGAGCTAGAGGAAACACCGGGGAGCTGTTTTTT. It specifies CASGARGNTGELFF.